Listed below are T cell receptor beta chains from one sample, sequenced in a study of T cells in Graves' hyperthyroidism and ophthalmopathy. TCRdb ran MiXCR on the multiplex PCR reads and lists one entry per CDR3 protein. The table records about 600,000 distinct CDR3 sequences, 14% of them present only once. Specimen: blood. These receptors were obtained from a woman between 18 and 29 years old with Graves' ophthalmopathy. Both conserved end residues are part of each CDR3. The order of the fields is V gene, D gene, clone size, J gene, CDR3 DNA, CDR3 protein. The D gene is left open where the match is weak. Clone sizes are given selectively: once, few, many, or a class where the clone is expanded.

V gene: TRBV19
D gene: TRBD1
clone size: many
J gene: TRBJ2-5
CDR3 DNA: TGTGCCAGTAGTTCGACAGGGGGATTACAGACCCAGTACTTC
CDR3 protein: CASSSTGGLQTQYF

V gene: TRBV6-1
D gene: -
clone size: -
J gene: TRBJ1-5
CDR3 DNA: TGTGCCAGCAAGAGGGAGGGCCGGTATGGCAATCAGCCCCAGCATTTT
CDR3 protein: CASKREGRYGNQPQHF

V gene: TRBV6-1
D gene: -
clone size: many
J gene: TRBJ2-3
CDR3 DNA: TGTGCCAGCAGTGAGATGCACAGCACAGATACGCAGTATTTT
CDR3 protein: CASSEMHSTDTQYF

V gene: TRBV2
D gene: TRBD2
clone size: -
J gene: TRBJ2-1
CDR3 DNA: TGTGCCAGCACCGGAGGACTAGTCTATTACAATGAGCAGTTCTTC
CDR3 protein: CASTGGLVYYNEQFF

V gene: TRBV24-1
D gene: -
clone size: few
J gene: TRBJ2-2
CDR3 DNA: TGTGCCACCAGTGATTATGGGGCAGGGGAGAACACCGGGGAGCTGTTTTTT
CDR3 protein: CATSDYGAGENTGELFF

V gene: TRBV27
D gene: -
clone size: many
J gene: TRBJ1-1
CDR3 DNA: TGTGCCAGCAGTTTATCCGGATTCAACACTGAAGCTTTCTTT
CDR3 protein: CASSLSGFNTEAFF

V gene: TRBV3-1
D gene: -
clone size: many
J gene: TRBJ1-1
CDR3 DNA: TGTGCCAGCAGACCGACAGGTGAAGCTTTCTTT
CDR3 protein: CASRPTGEAFF

V gene: TRBV20-1
D gene: TRBD1
clone size: many
J gene: TRBJ2-3
CDR3 DNA: TGCAGTGCTACCCGGGACAGTGTCACAGATACGCAGTATTTT
CDR3 protein: CSATRDSVTDTQYF

V gene: TRBV6-2/TRBV6-3
D gene: TRBD2
clone size: -
J gene: TRBJ2-7
CDR3 DNA: TGTGCCAGCAGTTCGGGGGGGACTAGCGGGGGGATATACGGGCAGTACTTC
CDR3 protein: CASSSGGTSGGIYGQYF

V gene: TRBV29-1
D gene: -
clone size: many
J gene: TRBJ1-1
CDR3 DNA: TGCAGCGTTTCAGGAATGAACACTGAAGCTTTCTTT
CDR3 protein: CSVSGMNTEAFF

V gene: TRBV27
D gene: TRBD1
clone size: many
J gene: TRBJ2-2
CDR3 DNA: TGTGCCAGCAGTCCAGCACTGACAGGGGGTGGCGGGGAGCTGTTTTTT
CDR3 protein: CASSPALTGGGGELFF

V gene: TRBV14
D gene: -
clone size: many
J gene: TRBJ2-7
CDR3 DNA: TGTGCCAGCAGCCGCCCGTCTAGAAGCTACGAGCAGTACTTC
CDR3 protein: CASSRPSRSYEQYF

V gene: TRBV9
D gene: TRBD1
clone size: few
J gene: TRBJ1-5
CDR3 DNA: TGTGCCAGCAGCGTAGGAGGGACAGCTCATCAGCCCCAGCATTTT
CDR3 protein: CASSVGGTAHQPQHF

V gene: TRBV20-1
D gene: TRBD1
clone size: many
J gene: TRBJ1-1
CDR3 DNA: TGCAGTGCGAGAACTGGGACAGGGAGGTACACTGAAGCTTTCTTT
CDR3 protein: CSARTGTGRYTEAFF

V gene: TRBV18
D gene: -
clone size: many
J gene: TRBJ2-3
CDR3 DNA: TGTGCCAGCTGCGTACAGCAGCCTTCCACAGATACGCAGTATTTT
CDR3 protein: CASCVQQPSTDTQYF

V gene: TRBV6-1
D gene: -
clone size: many
J gene: TRBJ2-3
CDR3 DNA: TGTGCCAGCGATTCCCTCAACACAGATACGCAGTATTTT
CDR3 protein: CASDSLNTDTQYF

V gene: TRBV13
D gene: -
clone size: -
J gene: TRBJ2-7
CDR3 DNA: TGTGCCAGCAGCCCGCCACACCGGAGCGGCTCCTACGAGCAGTACTTC
CDR3 protein: CASSPPHRSGSYEQYF

V gene: TRBV7-8
D gene: -
clone size: -
J gene: TRBJ1-1
CDR3 DNA: TGTGCCAGCAGCCGATCCCGACAGACCACTGAAGCTTTCTTT
CDR3 protein: CASSRSRQTTEAFF

V gene: TRBV20-1
D gene: TRBD2
clone size: few
J gene: TRBJ2-1
CDR3 DNA: TGCAGTGCTAGAGTAGCTAGCGGGAGGCCTGGAGGTTATGAGCAGTTCTTC
CDR3 protein: CSARVASGRPGGYEQFF

V gene: TRBV11-3
D gene: TRBD1
clone size: many
J gene: TRBJ1-5
CDR3 DNA: TGTGCCAGCAGCTCCGGACAGGGAGGGAGCAATCAGCCCCAGCATTTT
CDR3 protein: CASSSGQGGSNQPQHF

V gene: TRBV4-1
D gene: TRBD1
clone size: -
J gene: TRBJ2-2
CDR3 DNA: TGCGCCAGCAGCCAAATGGGACAGGGGAACACCGGGGAGCTGTTTTTT
CDR3 protein: CASSQMGQGNTGELFF

V gene: TRBV15
D gene: TRBD2
clone size: few
J gene: TRBJ2-3
CDR3 DNA: TGTGCCACCAGCAGGACCGGTGGCGGGAGGGCCACAGATACGCAGTATTTT
CDR3 protein: CATSRTGGGRATDTQYF

V gene: TRBV9
D gene: TRBD1
clone size: -
J gene: TRBJ1-2
CDR3 DNA: TGTGCCAGCAGCGCGGGGACAGGCTCGTGGTATGGCTACACCTTC
CDR3 protein: CASSAGTGSWYGYTF

V gene: TRBV20-1
D gene: TRBD1
clone size: few
J gene: TRBJ2-7
CDR3 DNA: TGCAGTGCTAGACCGGACAGGGCCCCCTACGAGCAGTACTTC
CDR3 protein: CSARPDRAPYEQYF

V gene: TRBV2
D gene: TRBD1
clone size: many
J gene: TRBJ2-3
CDR3 DNA: TGTGCCAGCAGTGAGATTGCCTTTACAGGGGCAGATACGCAGTATTTT
CDR3 protein: CASSEIAFTGADTQYF

V gene: TRBV6-1
D gene: TRBD1
clone size: many
J gene: TRBJ2-7
CDR3 DNA: TGTGCCAGCAGTTTACGGGACAGGGAATTTAATAGCGAGCAGTACTTC
CDR3 protein: CASSLRDREFNSEQYF